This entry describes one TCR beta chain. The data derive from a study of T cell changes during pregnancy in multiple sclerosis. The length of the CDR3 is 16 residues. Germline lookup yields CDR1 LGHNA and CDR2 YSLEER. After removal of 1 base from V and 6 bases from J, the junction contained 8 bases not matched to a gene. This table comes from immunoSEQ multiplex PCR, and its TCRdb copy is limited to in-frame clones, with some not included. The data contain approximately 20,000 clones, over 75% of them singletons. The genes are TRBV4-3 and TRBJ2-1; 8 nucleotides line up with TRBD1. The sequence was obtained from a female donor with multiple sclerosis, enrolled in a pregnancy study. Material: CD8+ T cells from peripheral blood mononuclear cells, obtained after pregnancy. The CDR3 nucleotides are TGCGCCAGCAGCCAAGTGACAGGGGAAGGTCGCAATGAGCAGTTCTTC. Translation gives CASSQVTGEGRNEQFF.